These 24 T cell receptor beta chains were sequenced from one sample in a study of CD8+CD57+ T cells in acquired aplastic anemia. Genomic DNA provided the template from which TCR beta VDJ and CDR3 profiles were obtained. TCRdb itself ran the reads through MiXCR, one entry per CDR3 protein. Among approximately 200,000 distinct CDR3 sequences listed, almost 50% were seen once. The sequenced patients had an expansion of CD8+CD57+ cells seen by flow cytometry. Sequencing was done on a sample of sorted CD4+, CD8+, or CD8+CD57+ T cells (not recorded which) from PBMCs. These receptors came from a human donor with aplastic anemia.

The V call is TRBV9, the J call TRBJ2-7, with D tentatively TRBD1 (6 bases). This CDR3 has 14 amino acids. V lost 3 bases and J lost 2, with 12 bases in between. The germline gives CDR1 SGDLS, CDR2 YYNGEE. CDR3 region: CASSDTDSAYEQYF. CDR3 nucleotide sequence: TGTGCCAGCAGCGACACGGACAGTGCCTACGAGCAGTACTTC.

The rearrangement links TRBV10-3 to TRBJ1-4, with D hard to call. The germline gives CDR1 ENHRY, CDR2 SYGVKD. Deletions cut 0 bases from V and 2 bases from J, with 7 bases between. The CDR3 contains 15 residues. CDR3 sequence (DNA): TGTGCCATCAGTGAGTCGACTCTGACTAATGAAAAACTGTTTTTT. Its translation is CAISESTLTNEKLFF.

Worth noting for this clonotype: In this CDR3 the conserved last residue, phenylalanine or tryptophan, is missing, so a read error is likely. The chain employs TRBV20-1 and TRBJ2-7; tentatively, D is TRBD2 (6 bases). The V gene lost 2 bases and the J gene lost 6 bases, with 8 bases spanning the gap. The CDR3 runs to 11 residues. The germline V gene encodes CDR1 DFQATT and CDR2 SNEGSKA (reference sequence). The CDR3 loop is CSARRGGEQYL. The CDR3 bases are TGCAGTGCTAGAAGGGGAGGCGAGCAGTACCTC.

The V call is TRBV20-1, the J call TRBJ2-7; 8 bases match TRBD1. J was trimmed by 4 bases and V by 5 bases; bases with no gene match: 13. The CDR3 loop spans 15 amino acids. Germline values: CDR1 DFQATT, CDR2 SNEGSKA (reference sequence). The CDR3 nucleotides read TGCAGTGCTGACCGAAGCTGGACAGGGTGGTACGAGCAGTACTTC. It codes for CSADRSWTGWYEQYF.

The gene calls are TRBV2 and TRBJ2-3; TRBD1 matches 7 bases. This CDR3 is built from 16 residues. With 6 bases clipped from V and 1 base from J, the junction kept 10 bases outside the gene matches. Germline V gene sequence: CDR1 SNHLY, CDR2 FYNNEI. In DNA, the CDR3 is TGTGCCAGCAGCGTAGGGACAGTCACACGCACAGATACGCAGTATTTT. It is translated as CASSVGTVTRTDTQYF.

This clonotype was counted only a few times. A read error may be the cause here, since a much bigger clone is one base away. The CDR3 nucleotides read TGTGCCAGCAGCTCAACCTCCGGGACAGGGACGAGTTATGGCTACACCTTC. Protein: CASSSTSGTGTSYGYTF. The J gene is TRBJ1-2, the V gene TRBV7-2; 9 bases align to TRBD1. The germline gives CDR1 SGHTA, CDR2 FQGNSA. The CDR3 has 17 amino acids. V lost 4 bases to trimming and J lost 5 bases; unmatched junction nucleotides: 14.

This clonotype was observed many times. The V and J genes are TRBV5-6 and TRBJ1-5, with a possible D match to TRBD1 (5 bases). The CDR3 has 14 residues. V was shortened by 3 bases and J by 1 base, with 8 bases between the two germline ends. CDR1 SGHDT and CDR2 YYEEEE come from the germline V gene. In nucleotides, the CDR3 is TGTGCCAGCAGCTCGAGGGGAAGCAATCAGCCCCAGCATTTT. Translated, it gives CASSSRGSNQPQHF. Supplemented by reference TRBV5-6 and TRBJ1-5, the full variable domain reads DAGVTQSPTHLIKTRGQQVTLRCSPKSGHDTVSWYQQALGQGPQFIFQYYEEEERQRGNFPDRFSGHQFPNYSSELNVNALLLGDSALYLCASSSRGSNQPQHFGDGTRLSIL.

The chain uses TRBV7-2 and TRBJ2-5, with D perhaps TRBD1 or TRBD2 (5 bases each). CDR3 length: 15 amino acids. Trimming took 4 bases from V and 5 from J, leaving 17 bases between them. Per the germline V gene, CDR1 is SGHTA and CDR2 is FQGNSA. The CDR3 bases are TGTGCCAGCAGCTCACAGGCGGGTGGTCAGGAGACCCAGTACTTC. This gives the protein CASSSQAGGQETQYF.

This sequence joins TRBV12-5 and TRBJ2-3; D tentatively fits TRBD1 or TRBD2 (5 bases each). From germline, CDR1 is LGHNT and CDR2 FRNRAP. The CDR3 runs 12 residues. CDR3 protein: CASKQGVDTQYF. CDR3 bases: TGTGCCTCAAAGCAGGGAGTAGATACGCAGTATTTT.

This clonotype was seen at least ten times. This chain uses TRBV19 with TRBJ2-7; no clear D. Germline V gene sequence: CDR1 LNHDA, CDR2 SQIVND (reference sequence). Trimming took off 9 bases at V and 0 bases at J, with 6 bases between the two ends. The CDR3 is made up of 11 amino acids. The CDR3 spells CASRSSYEQYF. CDR3 DNA sequence: TGTGCCAGCAGGAGCTCCTACGAGCAGTACTTC.

The V call is TRBV20-1, the J call TRBJ2-5; a weak D match, TRBD2 (5 bases). The germline V and J ends were trimmed by 3 bases and 5 bases, with 7 bases remaining between them. CDR1 is DFQATT and CDR2 is SNEGSKA in the germline V gene (reference sequence). The CDR3 sequence is 11 residues long. The CDR3 sequence is CSASGGETQYF. CDR3 nucleotides: TGCAGTGCTAGCGGCGGGGAGACCCAGTACTTC.

This clonotype was recorded many times. The chain uses TRBV9 and TRBJ2-5; the match to TRBD1 covers 9 bases. Germline V CDR1 and CDR2: SGDLS, YYNGEE. The CDR3 has 15 residues. Trimming took 2 bases from V and 5 from J; bases not matched to a gene: 7. In DNA, the CDR3 is TGTGCCAGCAGCGTTCGACAGGGGGTAGGGGAGACCCAGTACTTC. Its protein is CASSVRQGVGETQYF.

The J gene is TRBJ2-1, the V gene TRBV7-8; possible D gene TRBD1, 6 bases. The CDR3 covers 14 residues. Per germline, CDR1 SGHVS and CDR2 FQNEAQ. The V gene lost 5 bases and the J gene lost 6 bases, with 14 bases spanning the gap. This chain's CDR3 is CASSIETGINEQFF. CDR3 DNA: TGTGCCAGCAGCATAGAGACAGGTATCAATGAGCAGTTCTTC. Complete variable domain (other parts from reference TRBV7-8 and TRBJ2-1): GAGVSQSPRYKVAKRGQDVALRCDPISGHVSLFWYQQALGQGPEFLTYFQNEAQLDKSGLPSDRFFAERPEGSVSTLKIQRTQQEDSAVYLCASSIETGINEQFFGPGTRLTVL.

The table lists this clonotype with many counts. The chain is built from TRBV7-6 and TRBJ2-7; D may correspond to TRBD1 or TRBD2 (5 bases each). The CDR3 runs 15 residues. Trimming cost V 5 bases and J 4 bases, with 18 bases left between them. Germline V gene sequence: CDR1 SGHVS, CDR2 FNYEAQ. The CDR3 region has the DNA TGTGCCAGCAGCCCAGGACTGGGACCATTTTACGAGCAGTACTTC. Protein: CASSPGLGPFYEQYF. Based on the CDR3 plus reference TRBV7-6 and TRBJ2-7, the full variable domain is GAGVSQSPRYKVTKRGQDVALRCDPISGHVSLYWYRQALGQGPEFLTYFNYEAQQDKSGLPNDRFSAERPEGSISTLTIQRTEQRDSAMYRCASSPGLGPFYEQYFGPGTRLTVT.

This clonotype appeared a few times. This may stem from a read error, because a much larger clone lies one nucleotide away. This chain links TRBV5-1 with TRBJ2-7; 9 bases are a match to TRBD2. Germline-derived CDR1 and CDR2 are SGHRS and YFSETQ. J was trimmed by 6 bases and V by 4 bases; bases with no gene match: 14. This CDR3 spans 16 amino acids. CDR3 amino acids: CASSLFRTSEGVEQYF. The CDR3 DNA reads as TGCGCCAGCAGCCTATTTCGGACTAGCGAGGGCGTCGAGCAGTACTTC.

The CDR3 bases are TGCGCCAGCAGCTTGGAGGGACGGGTGAACACTGAAGCTTTCTTT. Residues: CASSLEGRVNTEAFF. The chain uses TRBV5-1 and TRBJ1-1, with D perhaps TRBD1 (5 bases). CDR1 is SGHRS and CDR2 is YFSETQ in the germline V gene. The V and J ends lost 0 bases and 0 bases respectively, with 9 bases between them. The CDR3 is 15 amino acids.

This clonotype was observed many times. The chain couples TRBV7-3 to TRBJ2-3; no clear D gene. The V end lost 5 bases, the J end lost 1 base, and 13 bases lay between the germline ends. Looked up from germline, CDR1 is SGHTA and CDR2 is FQGTGA. This CDR3 is built from 15 residues. The DNA for the CDR3 is TGTGCCAGCAGCAAGACGGAAGTACGCACAGATACGCAGTATTTT. This gives the protein CASSKTEVRTDTQYF.

The chain uses TRBV7-9 and TRBJ2-7; TRBD1 matches at 7 bases. The germline gives CDR1 SEHNR, CDR2 FQNEAQ (reference sequence). The trim removed 5 bases at V and 3 bases at J, leaving 13 bases unmatched. CDR3 length: 16 amino acids. The CDR3 coding sequence is TGTGCCAGCAGCCCAGCTCCGGGACAGCGAGTCTACGAGCAGTACTTC. This sequence encodes CASSPAPGQRVYEQYF.

This clonotype occurred many times. CDR3: CASSESRGSPNYGYTF. The DNA of the CDR3 is TGTGCCAGCAGTGAATCCAGGGGGTCTCCTAACTATGGCTACACCTTC. The V and J genes are TRBV6-4 and TRBJ1-2; TRBD1 matches at 7 bases. The germline V gene has CDR1 MRHNA and CDR2 SNTAGT. V was clipped by 3 bases and J by 0 bases; unmatched bases: 7. The CDR3 loop spans 16 amino acids.

This clonotype was counted many times. This sequence joins TRBV30 and TRBJ2-7, with D perhaps given as TRBD1 or TRBD2 (6 bases each). CDR3 length: 13 amino acids. The V gene lost 0 bases and the J gene lost 6 bases, with 12 bases spanning the gap. Germline loops: CDR1 GTSNPN, CDR2 SVGIG (reference sequence). The CDR3 is CAWSVGGPPEQYF. In DNA form, the CDR3 reads TGTGCCTGGAGTGTCGGGGGCCCTCCCGAGCAGTACTTC.

The gene calls are TRBV27 and TRBJ2-7, with TRBD1 matching over 12 bases. Germline CDR1 is MNHEY and CDR2 is SMNVEV (reference sequence). The CDR3 loop spans 15 amino acids. The V segment lost 8 bases and the J segment 9 bases; nucleotides outside the gene matches: 14. The DNA for the CDR3 is TGTGCCAGCCTTACGTGGGACAGGGGGCTACGCGTGCAGTACTTC. Its protein is CASLTWDRGLRVQYF.

This chain links TRBV15 with TRBJ2-1; D uncertain. The germline gives CDR1 LNHNV, CDR2 YYDKDF (reference sequence). The CDR3 contains 15 residues. Trimming took 2 bases from V and 0 from J, leaving 8 bases between them. CDR3 DNA sequence: TGTGCCACCAGCAGACTCCGGACCTCCTACAATGAGCAGTTCTTC. Translating it yields CATSRLRTSYNEQFF.

This clonotype occurred many times. The CDR3 loop reads CASKGADSNQPQHF. The CDR3 DNA reads TGTGCCAGCAAGGGGGCCGATAGCAATCAGCCCCAGCATTTT. J is TRBJ1-5 and V is TRBV25-1; 7 bases line up with TRBD1. The germline gives CDR1 MGHDK, CDR2 SYGVNS. Germline trimming cut 7 bases from V and 0 bases from J; bases unmatched to any gene: 3. The CDR3 contains 14 residues.

The CDR3 protein is CATSRVSGGLDTQYF. The CDR3 DNA reads TGTGCCACCAGCAGAGTTAGCGGGGGGTTAGATACGCAGTATTTT. V gene TRBV15 combines with J gene TRBJ2-3; 10 nucleotides align to TRBD2. The CDR3 covers 15 residues. Unmatched junction bases numbered 3, after V lost 1 base and J lost 5 bases. Germline V CDR1 and CDR2: LNHNV, YYDKDF (reference sequence).